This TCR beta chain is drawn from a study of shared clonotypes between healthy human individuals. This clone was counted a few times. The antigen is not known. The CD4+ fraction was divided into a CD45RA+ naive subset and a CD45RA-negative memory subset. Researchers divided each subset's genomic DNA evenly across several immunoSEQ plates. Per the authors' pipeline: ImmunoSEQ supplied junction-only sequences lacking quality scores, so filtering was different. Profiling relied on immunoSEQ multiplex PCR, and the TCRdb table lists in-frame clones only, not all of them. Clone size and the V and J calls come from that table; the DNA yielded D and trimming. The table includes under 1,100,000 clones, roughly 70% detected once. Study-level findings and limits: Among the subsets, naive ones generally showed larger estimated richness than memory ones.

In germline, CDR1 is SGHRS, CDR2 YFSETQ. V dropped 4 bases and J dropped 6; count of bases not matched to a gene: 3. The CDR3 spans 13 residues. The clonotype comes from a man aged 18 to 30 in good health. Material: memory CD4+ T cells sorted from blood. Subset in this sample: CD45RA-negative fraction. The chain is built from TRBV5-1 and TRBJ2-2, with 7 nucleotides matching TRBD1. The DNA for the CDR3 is TGCGCCAGCAGCATACAGGGGTCCGGGGAGCTGTTTTTT. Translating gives CASSIQGSGELFF.